This T cell receptor beta chain was identified in a study of naive and memory T cell subsets. Four PCR rounds used nested alpha and beta constant region primers plus the SP2 primer. A single record per CDR3 protein comes from TCRdb applying MiXCR to the UMI-ligation and nested PCR reads. The sample consists of approximately 22,000 distinct CDR3 sequences, approximately 6% of them appearing once. Indicated treatment: skin biopsy from PPD injection site in Mantoux-positive individual. The library had UMIs added by 3' ligation of an oligonucleotide to TCR cDNA. Germline V gives CDR1 MNHEY, CDR2 SMNVEV (reference sequence). The V end was cut by 4 bases, the J end by 9 bases, with 10 bases between. The CDR3 contains 12 residues. This clonotype was counted many times.

The specimen was skin, collected from a tuberculin skin test site. The clonotype was recovered from an adult in good health. This chain links TRBV27 with TRBJ2-1; D is undetermined. DNA of the CDR3: TGTGCCAGCAGTTACCTAGGAAGTGAGCAGTTCTTC. This sequence encodes CASSYLGSEQFF.